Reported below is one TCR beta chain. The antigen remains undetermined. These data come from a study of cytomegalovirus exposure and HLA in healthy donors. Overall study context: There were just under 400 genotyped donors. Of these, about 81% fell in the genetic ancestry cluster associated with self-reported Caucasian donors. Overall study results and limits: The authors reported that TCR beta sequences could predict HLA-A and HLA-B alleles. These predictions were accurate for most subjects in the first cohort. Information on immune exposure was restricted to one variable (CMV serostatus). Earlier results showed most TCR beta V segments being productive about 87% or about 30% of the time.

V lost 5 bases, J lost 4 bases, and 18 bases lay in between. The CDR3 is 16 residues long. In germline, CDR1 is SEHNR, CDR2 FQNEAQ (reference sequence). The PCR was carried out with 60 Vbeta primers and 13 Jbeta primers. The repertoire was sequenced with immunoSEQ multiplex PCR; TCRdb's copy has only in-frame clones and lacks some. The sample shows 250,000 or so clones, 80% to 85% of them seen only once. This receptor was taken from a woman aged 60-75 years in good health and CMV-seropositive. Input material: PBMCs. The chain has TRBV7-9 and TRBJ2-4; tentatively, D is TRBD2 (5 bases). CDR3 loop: CASSTISSREKNIQYF. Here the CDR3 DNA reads TGTGCCAGCAGCACCATATCCTCAAGGGAGAAAAACATTCAGTACTTC.